This T cell receptor beta chain was sequenced for a study of blood T cells in healthy people across ages. This clonotype was seen ten or more times. What it binds is unknown. For the second PCR, which ran for about 6 to 11 cycles, a sample-barcoded 5' primer and a J-beta primer mix were used. A single record per CDR3 protein comes from TCRdb applying MiXCR to the 5' RACE reads. Here the sample spans approximately 680,000 distinct CDR3 sequences, 32% being singletons. Study-level findings and limits: Researchers said unsorted PBMCs prevented a conclusive naive versus antigen-experienced comparison. In older individuals, TCR beta diversity per million T cells was lower, falling roughly linearly with age.

CDR1 is SGHDN and CDR2 is FVKESK in the germline V gene. After removal of 0 bases from V and 9 bases from J, the junction contained 12 bases not matched to a gene. The CDR3 length is 16 residues. The study recruited healthy Caucasian donors from Russia who were aged roughly 6 to 95. This sequence was found in a woman aged 80 or older in good health. Sequencing used blood. This rearrangement joins TRBV14 to TRBJ2-7, with 9 bases identical to TRBD2. CDR3 nucleotides: TGTGCCAGCAGCCAAGAGGTGGGACTAGCCAACGCAGGGCAGTACTTC. Translation: CASSQEVGLANAGQYF.